This is a list of T cell receptor beta chains from one sample in a study of cytomegalovirus exposure and HLA in healthy donors. TCRdb keeps only in-frame clones here, not all; method: immunoSEQ multiplex PCR. The table lists 300,000 or so clones, about 83% of them singletons, with more than 1.5% in the top ten. The sequenced sample was PBMCs. The receptors originated from a woman in her forties in good health and CMV-seropositive. Both conserved end residues are part of each CDR3.

cdr3_aa v_call cdr3_length j_call
CAWNRLASGPYEQYF TRBV30 15 TRBJ2-7
CASSLKGEAEAFF TRBV7-2 13 TRBJ1-1
CASSLAGTAGNTIYF TRBV7-9 15 TRBJ1-3
CASSSTSAGNYGYTF TRBV19 15 TRBJ1-2
CASSDLWDRGAGELFF TRBV19 16 TRBJ2-2
CASSLYGGQGPIAYEQYF TRBV28 18 TRBJ2-7
CSVADYEQYF TRBV29-1 10 NA
CASTKAGASYNEQFF TRBV6-5 15 TRBJ2-1
CASSRRDRANTGELFF TRBV19 16 TRBJ2-2
CASSLRTGWSEAFF TRBV7-2 14 TRBJ1-1
CASSLDRGRTYEQYF TRBV7-8 15 TRBJ2-7
CASSILGTGSWPQHF TRBV19 15 TRBJ1-5
CASSFQGSYEQYF TRBV28 13 TRBJ2-7
CASSYEGFGTSGSLNF TRBV6-5 16 TRBJ2-5
CASTPGAGEWNEQFF TRBV7-6 15 TRBJ2-1
CASSEASRDIHQPQHF TRBV6-1 16 TRBJ1-5
CASGLETFSGTYYEQYF TRBV12-5 17 TRBJ2-7
CASSWRTSGNYEQYF TRBV7-9 15 TRBJ2-7
CASSFNRGRGDTQYF TRBV7-3 15 TRBJ2-3
CASSFSWDYNYGYTF TRBV7-9 15 TRBJ1-2
CASSYLQGYEQYF TRBV6-5 13 TRBJ2-7
CASSSERSEQFF TRBV11-2 12 TRBJ2-1
CASSQVGGSGGGYTF TRBV4-3 15 TRBJ1-2
CASSFVATTGNDLTNEKLFF TRBV2 20 TRBJ1-4
CASSIALAGSYNEQFF TRBV19 16 TRBJ2-1
CASSVGLAETTGELFF TRBV9 16 TRBJ2-2
CAWRSLQGNDEQFF TRBV30 14 TRBJ2-1
CASSSRGNRLHNEQFF TRBV11-3 16 TRBJ2-1
CASSPTGVRDTEAFF TRBV7-3 15 TRBJ1-1
CASSSGQGDFSPLHF TRBV7-9 15 TRBJ1-6
CASSLRAAGEDSQYF TRBV7-2 15 TRBJ2-4
CASSYRVAGYGYTF TRBV6-5 14 TRBJ1-2
CASSLDVRSNIQYF TRBV7-2 14 TRBJ2-4
CASGSGDRDNEKLFF TRBV19 15 TRBJ1-4
CASSLASIGTGGNSPLHF TRBV7-2 18 TRBJ1-6
CASRPAGGEKLFF TRBV19 13 TRBJ1-4
CASSLEAGRYEQYF TRBV5-4 14 TRBJ2-7
CASSLLGRGEETQYF TRBV27 15 TRBJ2-5
CASSLGLAGGLSETQYF TRBV19 17 TRBJ2-5
CASSLGASGKPIVIDTQYF TRBV7-8 19 TRBJ2-3
CASSLTGNSNQPQHF TRBV27 15 TRBJ1-5
CASSRTSGKGGELFF TRBV7-3 15 TRBJ2-2
CASSLGRGRYNEQFF TRBV7-2 15 TRBJ2-1
CASSYREGPYEQYF TRBV13 14 TRBJ2-7
CASSMPRSGPQNSPLHF TRBV11-2 17 TRBJ1-6
CASSMLGAGFNQPQHF TRBV28 16 TRBJ1-5
CTSSQDGLAATGELFF TRBV1 16 TRBJ2-2
CASSGTGTSNQPQHF TRBV2 15 TRBJ1-5
CASSSGASSYNEQFF TRBV28 15 TRBJ2-1
CAWSSSRETQYF TRBV30 12 TRBJ2-5
CASSATGIYGYTF TRBV27 13 TRBJ1-2
CASSVVPSTGSSYGYTF TRBV9 17 TRBJ1-2